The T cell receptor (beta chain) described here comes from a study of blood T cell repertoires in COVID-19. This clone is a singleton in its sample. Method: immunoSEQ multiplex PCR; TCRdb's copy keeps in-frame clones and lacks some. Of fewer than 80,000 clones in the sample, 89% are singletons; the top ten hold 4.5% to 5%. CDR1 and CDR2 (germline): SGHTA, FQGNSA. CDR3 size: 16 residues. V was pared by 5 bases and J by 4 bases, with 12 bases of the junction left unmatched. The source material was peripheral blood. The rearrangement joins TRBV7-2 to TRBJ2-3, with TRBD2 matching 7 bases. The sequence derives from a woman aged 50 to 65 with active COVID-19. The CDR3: CASSTASGKGSDTQYF. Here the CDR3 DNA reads TGTGCCAGCAGCACCGCTAGCGGAAAGGGGTCAGATACGCAGTATTTT.